The count of the clone carrying this T cell receptor beta chain is one. Other DNA sequences in the sample encode the same CDR3. Only one heparinised blood draw was taken per donor, and its volume averaged around 100 mL. The sample comes from a study of beta chain features in type 1 diabetes. Germline V CDR1 and CDR2: DFQATT, SNEGSKA (reference sequence). The CDR3 runs 8 residues. V dropped 8 bases and J dropped 4 bases, with 2 bases sitting between them. Expressed TCRB transcripts were sequenced after all isolated RNA was converted to cDNA. An average around 3.8 million reads came from naive, central memory and regulatory T cell samples. Some clones are missing from TCRdb's copy, which holds only in-frame ones; the method was immunoSEQ multiplex PCR. The data contain 970,000 or so clones, about a sixth of them seen just once; the ten biggest clones take up about 0.02%.

V is TRBV20-1 and J is TRBJ1-2; D is uncertain. The sequence was obtained from a woman in her late teens or twenties in good health. The sequenced sample consisted of naive CD4+ T cells from blood. In nucleotides, the CDR3 is TGCAGTAGCTATGGCTACACCTTC. Amino acid sequence: CSSYGYTF.